Listed below are T cell receptor beta chains from one sample, sequenced in a study of cytomegalovirus exposure and HLA in healthy donors. Produced via immunoSEQ multiplex PCR; TCRdb's table is partial and in-frame only. The data contain about 150,000 clones, 76% of them singletons. The sample comprised PBMCs. All receptors come from a female donor in good health and CMV-seropositive. The CDR3 runs from the conserved cysteine through the conserved F or W. D genes are given only for firm matches. A row's size may be missing; if present it is once, few, many or a size class.

V gene: TRBV5-1; clone size: .; D gene: TRBD1; J gene: TRBJ1-6; CDR3 DNA: TGCGCCAGCAGCCGAACGGAAGACAGGGCAGTAACCTCACCCCTCCACTTT; CDR3 protein: CASSRTEDRAVTSPLHF
V gene: TRBV14; clone size: .; D gene: TRBD2; J gene: TRBJ2-1; CDR3 DNA: TGTGCCAGCAGCCCTTCCAGGACTAGCGGGAGATGGGAGCAGTTCTTC; CDR3 protein: CASSPSRTSGRWEQFF
V gene: TRBV21-1; clone size: .; D gene: .; J gene: TRBJ1-6; CDR3 DNA: TGTGCCAGCAGCAAAGAACAGGACTATAATTCACCCCTCCACTTT; CDR3 protein: CASSKEQDYNSPLHF
V gene: TRBV5-6; clone size: .; D gene: .; J gene: TRBJ1-2; CDR3 DNA: TGTGCCAGCAGCTTGTTGGGCAGGGACTATGGCTACCCCTTC; CDR3 protein: CASSLLGRDYGYPF
V gene: TRBV5-1; clone size: once; D gene: TRBD1; J gene: TRBJ1-3; CDR3 DNA: TGCGCCAGCAGCTTGGTACAGGGGTCTGGAAACACCATATATTTT; CDR3 protein: CASSLVQGSGNTIYF
V gene: TRBV11-2; clone size: .; D gene: TRBD1; J gene: TRBJ1-1; CDR3 DNA: TGTGCCGGCAGCTTTCGGCAGGGGGCAACTGAAGCTTTCTTT; CDR3 protein: CAGSFRQGATEAFF
V gene: TRBV9; clone size: few; D gene: TRBD2; J gene: TRBJ2-3; CDR3 DNA: TGTGCCAGCAGCGTAGATAGCCTAGCGGGAGAATCAGATACGCAGTATTTT; CDR3 protein: CASSVDSLAGESDTQYF
V gene: TRBV5-4; clone size: .; D gene: .; J gene: TRBJ2-7; CDR3 DNA: TGTGCCAGCAGCTTGGCCGGCGGATTCTCCTACGAGCAGTACTTC; CDR3 protein: CASSLAGGFSYEQYF
V gene: TRBV7-9; clone size: .; D gene: .; J gene: TRBJ1-1; CDR3 DNA: TGTTCCAGCAGCCCAATTTCAGGGGCTGAAGCTTTCTTT; CDR3 protein: CSSSPISGAEAFF
V gene: TRBV29-1; clone size: .; D gene: TRBD1; J gene: TRBJ2-5; CDR3 DNA: TGCAGCGTTGCAGGGGGCTTGGGGGAGACCCAGTACTTC; CDR3 protein: CSVAGGLGETQYF
V gene: TRBV11-2; clone size: .; D gene: .; J gene: TRBJ2-5; CDR3 DNA: TGTGCCAGCAGCTTAGGAGGGCCTTGGGAGACCCAGTACTTC; CDR3 protein: CASSLGGPWETQYF
V gene: TRBV7-9; clone size: .; D gene: TRBD2; J gene: TRBJ2-1; CDR3 DNA: TGTGCCAGCAGCTTAGGGCTAGCGGGAGCCGGTGAGCAGTTCTTC; CDR3 protein: CASSLGLAGAGEQFF
V gene: TRBV7-3; clone size: .; D gene: .; J gene: TRBJ1-1; CDR3 DNA: TGTGCCAGCAGCTTAACCAGCGGGGCTAACACTGAAGCTTTCTTT; CDR3 protein: CASSLTSGANTEAFF
V gene: TRBV9; clone size: .; D gene: .; J gene: TRBJ1-3; CDR3 DNA: TGTGCCACAGGAACAGGTGGCTCTGGAAACACCATATATTTT; CDR3 protein: CATGTGGSGNTIYF
V gene: TRBV18; clone size: few; D gene: .; J gene: TRBJ2-2; CDR3 DNA: TGTGCCAGCTCACCAGGGACAAAGAAAAACACCGGGGAGCTGTTTTTT; CDR3 protein: CASSPGTKKNTGELFF
V gene: TRBV5-4; clone size: .; D gene: .; J gene: TRBJ1-2; CDR3 DNA: TGTGCCAGCACCGAGACAGTTAACTATGGCTACACCTTC; CDR3 protein: CASTETVNYGYTF
V gene: TRBV4-1; clone size: .; D gene: .; J gene: TRBJ2-7; CDR3 DNA: TGCGCCAGCAGCCACGAACAGGGGGGGGCCTACGAGCAGTACTTC; CDR3 protein: CASSHEQGGAYEQYF
V gene: TRBV5-1; clone size: .; D gene: TRBD1; J gene: TRBJ1-3; CDR3 DNA: TGCGCCAGCAGGTTGACGTATGGGACAGACTCTGGAAACACCATATATTTT; CDR3 protein: CASRLTYGTDSGNTIYF
V gene: TRBV13; clone size: .; D gene: TRBD2; J gene: TRBJ2-7; CDR3 DNA: TGTGCCAGCAGCTCTCTAGCGGAGAACTCCTACGAGCAGTACTTC; CDR3 protein: CASSSLAENSYEQYF
V gene: TRBV6-1; clone size: .; D gene: TRBD2; J gene: TRBJ2-3; CDR3 DNA: TGTGCCAGCAGTGGCCACTCACTAGCGGGAGGGCCATCAGATACGCAGTATTTT; CDR3 protein: CASSGHSLAGGPSDTQYF
V gene: TRBV11-2; clone size: .; D gene: TRBD2; J gene: TRBJ2-2; CDR3 DNA: TGTGCCAGCAGCTTTCCTAGCGGGTCCGGGAACACCGGGGAGCTGTTTTTT; CDR3 protein: CASSFPSGSGNTGELFF
V gene: TRBV6-6; clone size: .; D gene: TRBD2; J gene: TRBJ2-1; CDR3 DNA: TGTGCCAGCAGTTACTCTCGCGGGAGTGATGAGCAGTTCTTC; CDR3 protein: CASSYSRGSDEQFF
V gene: TRBV5-1; clone size: .; D gene: .; J gene: TRBJ2-1; CDR3 DNA: TGCGCCAGCAGCCCAGGCCCCGGTGAGCAGTTCTTC; CDR3 protein: CASSPGPGEQFF
V gene: TRBV6-5; clone size: .; D gene: .; J gene: TRBJ1-4; CDR3 DNA: TGTGCCAGCAGCGGGAACTTTGCAACTAATGAAAAACTGTTTTTT; CDR3 protein: CASSGNFATNEKLFF
V gene: TRBV2; clone size: .; D gene: TRBD2; J gene: TRBJ2-1; CDR3 DNA: TGTGCCAGCTGGGAGGGTCTGGCTGTTAATGAGCAGTTCTTC; CDR3 protein: CASWEGLAVNEQFF
V gene: TRBV6-1; clone size: .; D gene: .; J gene: TRBJ2-3; CDR3 DNA: TGTGCCAGCAGTCAACAGGCAAGCACAGATACGCAGTATTTT; CDR3 protein: CASSQQASTDTQYF
V gene: TRBV18; clone size: .; D gene: TRBD2; J gene: TRBJ2-7; CDR3 DNA: TGTGCCAGCTCACCCTTCCGCTCTAGCGGGACAGCCTACGAGCAGTACTTC; CDR3 protein: CASSPFRSSGTAYEQYF
V gene: TRBV5-1; clone size: once; D gene: TRBD2; J gene: TRBJ2-7; CDR3 DNA: TGCGCCAGCAGCGAAGGACTAGCGGGACTTTTGGAGCAGTACTTC; CDR3 protein: CASSEGLAGLLEQYF
V gene: TRBV7-6; clone size: .; D gene: TRBD1; J gene: TRBJ1-1; CDR3 DNA: TGTGCCAGCAGCGTACAGGGGGTGGGCACTGAAGCTTTCTTT; CDR3 protein: CASSVQGVGTEAFF
V gene: TRBV5-4; clone size: once; D gene: TRBD2; J gene: TRBJ2-7; CDR3 DNA: TGTGCCAGCAGCTTGAGAGCGGGGGGGCCCTACGAGCAGTACTTC; CDR3 protein: CASSLRAGGPYEQYF
V gene: TRBV5-5; clone size: .; D gene: TRBD2; J gene: TRBJ2-3; CDR3 DNA: TGTGCCAGCAGCGGGAGGGTGTGGGCGGGGGTCGGAGATACGCAGTATTTT; CDR3 protein: CASSGRVWAGVGDTQYF
V gene: TRBV5-4; clone size: .; D gene: .; J gene: TRBJ1-5; CDR3 DNA: TGTGCCAGCAGCTCCGGGGGGCTCGGTCAGCCCCAGCATTTT; CDR3 protein: CASSSGGLGQPQHF
V gene: TRBV10-3; clone size: .; D gene: .; J gene: TRBJ1-2; CDR3 DNA: TGTGCCATCAATACGCAGGGGTATGGCTACACCTTC; CDR3 protein: CAINTQGYGYTF
V gene: TRBV5-6; clone size: once; D gene: TRBD1; J gene: TRBJ2-7; CDR3 DNA: TGTGCCAGCAGCTTGACCGGGACAGGTATCAACGAGCAGTACTTC; CDR3 protein: CASSLTGTGINEQYF
V gene: TRBV20-1; clone size: .; D gene: .; J gene: TRBJ1-1; CDR3 DNA: TGCAGCCCCCACATGAACACTGAAGCTTTCTTT; CDR3 protein: CSPHMNTEAFF
V gene: TRBV7-3; clone size: .; D gene: .; J gene: TRBJ2-1; CDR3 DNA: TGTGCCAGCAGCTTAACCGTGCTAGACGAGCAGTTCTTC; CDR3 protein: CASSLTVLDEQFF
V gene: TRBV28; clone size: .; D gene: TRBD2; J gene: TRBJ2-5; CDR3 DNA: TGTGCCAGCAGCCGCGGGGGGCAAGGGGAGACCCAGTACTTC; CDR3 protein: CASSRGGQGETQYF
V gene: TRBV7-6; clone size: .; D gene: .; J gene: TRBJ1-1; CDR3 DNA: TGTGCCAGCAGTTTGGACAGGAACACTGAAGCTTTCTTT; CDR3 protein: CASSLDRNTEAFF
V gene: TRBV10-2; clone size: .; D gene: .; J gene: TRBJ1-3; CDR3 DNA: TGCGCCAGCAGTGCCGCGGGAGCTGGAAACACCATATATTTT; CDR3 protein: CASSAAGAGNTIYF
V gene: TRBV30; clone size: once; D gene: .; J gene: TRBJ1-2; CDR3 DNA: TGTGCCTGTACCCGGGGGATCTATGGCTACACCTTC; CDR3 protein: CACTRGIYGYTF
V gene: TRBV28; clone size: .; D gene: TRBD2; J gene: TRBJ2-3; CDR3 DNA: TGTGCCAGCAGTGGGACTAGCGTGAATCGAGATACGCAGTATTTT; CDR3 protein: CASSGTSVNRDTQYF
V gene: TRBV19; clone size: .; D gene: .; J gene: TRBJ1-5; CDR3 DNA: TGTGCCAGTAGTATGGAACAGGACGGCCAGCCCCAGCATTTT; CDR3 protein: CASSMEQDGQPQHF
V gene: TRBV4-1; clone size: few; D gene: .; J gene: TRBJ1-2; CDR3 DNA: TGCGCCAGCAGCCAAGATCACAGTCCTAACTATGGCTACACCTTC; CDR3 protein: CASSQDHSPNYGYTF
V gene: TRBV15; clone size: .; D gene: .; J gene: TRBJ1-2; CDR3 DNA: TGTGCCACCAGCAGAGACAGTAACTATGGCTACACCTTC; CDR3 protein: CATSRDSNYGYTF
V gene: TRBV15; clone size: .; D gene: .; J gene: TRBJ2-7; CDR3 DNA: TGTGCCACCAGCGAAGAGATCGAGGGATACGAGCAGTACTTC; CDR3 protein: CATSEEIEGYEQYF
V gene: TRBV28; clone size: .; D gene: TRBD1; J gene: TRBJ1-4; CDR3 DNA: TGTGCCAGCAGTTCGAACACCGGGACAGGGTTTGAAAAACTGTTTTTT; CDR3 protein: CASSSNTGTGFEKLFF